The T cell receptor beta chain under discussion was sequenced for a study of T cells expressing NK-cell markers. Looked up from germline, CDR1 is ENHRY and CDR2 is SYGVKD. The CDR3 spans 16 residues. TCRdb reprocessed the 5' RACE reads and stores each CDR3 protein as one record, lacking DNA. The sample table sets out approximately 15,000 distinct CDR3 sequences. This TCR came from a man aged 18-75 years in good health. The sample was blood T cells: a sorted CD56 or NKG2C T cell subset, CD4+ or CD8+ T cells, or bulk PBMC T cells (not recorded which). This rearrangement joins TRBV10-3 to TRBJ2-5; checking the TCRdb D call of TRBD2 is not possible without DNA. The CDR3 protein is CAISEGGLAGKETQYF.